One sample yielded the 31 T cell receptor beta chains listed below, sequenced in a study of blood T cell repertoires in COVID-19. Profiled with immunoSEQ multiplex PCR; TCRdb holds only in-frame clones, not every one. This sample carries some 40,000 clones, about 82% of them seen once, and the ten largest clones take 35% to 45%. The sequenced material came from peripheral blood. These TCRs come from a man older than 75 with active or convalescent COVID-19.

In DNA, the CDR3 is TGCAGTGCTAGTGCCGTGACAGGGGATCAGCCCCAGCATTTT. This translates into CSASAVTGDQPQHF. The chain joins TRBV20-1 to TRBJ1-5; 8 positions agree with TRBD1. V lost 3 bases, J lost 5 bases, and 6 bases stayed unmatched. The CDR3 is 14 amino acids. In germline, CDR1 is DFQATT, CDR2 SNEGSKA (reference sequence).

This clone was counted between two and nine times. The chain couples TRBV25-1 to TRBJ1-4; 9 nucleotides agree with TRBD1. Trimming cost V 3 bases and J 7 bases; bases outside gene matches: 6. Germline V gene sequence: CDR1 MGHDK, CDR2 SYGVNS. The CDR3 covers 15 residues. CDR3 in DNA: TGTGCCAGCAGTGACTCGGGACAGGGCGGTGAAAAACTGTTTTTT. This sequence encodes CASSDSGQGGEKLFF.

The table lists this clone with a count of one. Germline and junction disagree at one end, which may indicate a read error. This chain links TRBV7-7 with TRBJ1-4; 8 bases agree with TRBD1. Germline V gene data show CDR1 as SSHAT and CDR2 as FNYEAQ (reference sequence). This CDR3 comprises 14 residues. CDR3 nucleotides: TGTGCTAGCAGCCCCGGGACAGGCGGCGAAAAACTGTTTTTT. Encoded protein: CASSPGTGGEKLFF. The entire variable domain, with the rest obtained from reference TRBV7-7 and TRBJ1-4, is as follows: GAGVSQSPRYKVTKRGQDVTLRCDPISSHATLYWYQQALGQGPEFLTYFNYEAQPDKSGLPSDRFSAERPEGSISTLTIQRTEQRDSAMYRCASSPGTGGEKLFFGSGTQLSVL.

The gene calls are TRBV7-9 and TRBJ2-7; TRBD1 matches 7 bases. Trimming removed 5 bases from V and 8 bases from J; junction bases left unmatched: 6. CDR3 size: 12 residues. CDR1 SEHNR and CDR2 FQNEAQ come from the germline V gene (reference sequence). As DNA, the CDR3 is TGTGCCAGCAGCGAGGGGGCGTCGCAGCAGTACTTC. This encodes CASSEGASQQYF.

This clone was detected only a few times. The rearrangement links TRBV9 to TRBJ2-3; 14 bases map to TRBD2. CDR3 length equals 16 residues. V lost 3 bases, J lost 3 bases, and 3 bases stayed unmatched. Germline V gives CDR1 SGDLS, CDR2 YYNGEE. CDR3 amino acids: CASSEGTSGSTDTQYF. The CDR3 bases are TGTGCCAGCAGCGAAGGGACTAGCGGGAGTACAGATACGCAGTATTTT.

The V call is TRBV5-6, the J call TRBJ1-2; 8 nucleotides align to TRBD1. In germline, CDR1 is SGHDT, CDR2 YYEEEE. After removal of 0 bases from V and 3 bases from J, the junction contained 4 bases not matched to a gene. The length of the CDR3 is 15 residues. The CDR3 is CASSLGQGMYYGYTF. CDR3 sequence (DNA): TGTGCCAGCAGCTTGGGACAGGGGATGTACTATGGCTACACCTTC. Using reference TRBV5-6 and TRBJ1-2 for the parts outside the CDR3, the full variable domain is DAGVTQSPTHLIKTRGQQVTLRCSPKSGHDTVSWYQQALGQGPQFIFQYYEEEERQRGNFPDRFSGHQFPNYSSELNVNALLLGDSALYLCASSLGQGMYYGYTFGSGTRLTVV.

The chain is built from TRBV5-1 and TRBJ1-4; 8 bases match TRBD1. The CDR3 runs 16 residues. After removal of 0 bases from V and 8 bases from J, the junction contained 9 bases not matched to a gene. Germline V gives CDR1 SGHRS, CDR2 YFSETQ. The CDR3 region has the DNA TGCGCCAGCAGCTTGGACCCCGGGACAGGCATAGAAAAACTGTTTTTT. Translation: CASSLDPGTGIEKLFF.

The chain couples TRBV5-1 to TRBJ1-1; a possible D gene is TRBD1 (5 bases). The CDR3 totals 14 residues. The ends were cut back, 3 bases at V and 2 bases at J, with 11 bases in the middle. Germline V gene data show CDR1 as SGHRS and CDR2 as YFSETQ. The DNA of the CDR3 is TGCGCCAGCAGCTGGGGCGGGGGAAACACTGAAGCTTTCTTT. Amino acid sequence: CASSWGGGNTEAFF.

This rearrangement joins TRBV6-2 or TRBV6-3 to TRBJ2-3, with a tentative D call TRBD1 (5 bases). There are 16 residues in the CDR3. The germline V gene encodes CDR1 MNHEY and CDR2 SVGEGT. V lost 0 bases and J 0 bases, leaving 10 bases between the germline ends. CDR3 residues: CASSYSTVESTDTQYF. For the CDR3, the DNA is TGTGCCAGCAGTTACTCGACAGTGGAAAGCACAGATACGCAGTATTTT.

This clone was counted between two and nine times. This CDR3 is CSVEDPQGARTEAFF. Written as DNA, the CDR3 is TGCAGCGTTGAAGATCCCCAGGGGGCGCGTACTGAAGCTTTCTTT. The gene calls are TRBV29-1 and TRBJ1-1; 8 bases line up with TRBD1. The germline CDR1 and CDR2 sequences are SQVTM and ANQGSEA. This CDR3 has 15 residues. The ends lost 0 bases at V and 5 bases at J; junction bases unmatched: 8.

The genes are TRBV4-1 and TRBJ1-6; possibly TRBD1 for D (6 bases). This CDR3 contains 16 residues. Germline V lookup: CDR1 MGHRA, CDR2 YSYEKL. Between the trimmed V and J ends, which lost 3 bases and 6 bases, there was a span of 15 bases. The CDR3 spells CASSQATGTSNSPLHF. CDR3 DNA: TGCGCCAGCAGCCAGGCAACCGGGACAAGTAATTCACCCCTCCACTTT.

The chain uses TRBV7-7 and TRBJ1-4; maybe TRBD1 (6 bases). This CDR3 is built from 12 residues. Germline CDR1 reads SSHAT; CDR2 reads FNYEAQ (reference sequence). With 11 bases removed from V and 6 bases from J, the gap between germline ends came to 13 bases. The CDR3: CAVRGGDEKLFF. The CDR3 DNA reads as TGTGCCGTCAGGGGAGGGGATGAAAAACTGTTTTTT.

The chain couples TRBV5-1 to TRBJ2-1, with D tentatively TRBD2 (7 bases). Trimming cost V 4 bases and J 2 bases, with 13 bases left between them. The CDR3 loop spans 15 amino acids. CDR1 is SGHRS, CDR2 YFSETQ, per germline. The CDR3 reads CASSQQGGAYNEQFF. The DNA of the CDR3 is TGCGCCAGCAGCCAACAGGGAGGGGCCTACAATGAGCAGTTCTTC.

The genes are TRBV5-1 and TRBJ2-1; 15 bases agree with TRBD2. The CDR3 is 18 amino acids. Losses at the gene ends were 0 bases for V and 8 bases for J; bases not matched to a gene: 9. CDR1 SGHRS and CDR2 YFSETQ come from the germline V gene. Here the CDR3 reads CASSLGTSGRALGDEQFF. CDR3 DNA: TGCGCCAGCAGCTTGGGGACTAGCGGGAGGGCCCTCGGGGATGAGCAGTTCTTC.

This clone was counted between two and nine times. This chain connects TRBV7-9 to TRBJ1-2, with D tentatively TRBD1 (5 bases). V lost 5 bases to trimming and J lost 2 bases, with 15 bases between them. This CDR3 is 15 amino acids long. Looked up from germline, CDR1 is SEHNR and CDR2 is FQNEAQ (reference sequence). CDR3 sequence (DNA): TGTGCCAGCAGCCATCCGACAGCCAACAACTATGGCTACACCTTC. The encoded protein is CASSHPTANNYGYTF.

CDR3 DNA: TGTGCCAGCAGCAGGGGTAGCTACGAGCAGTACTTC. Amino acids: CASSRGSYEQYF. The chain has TRBV6-5 and TRBJ2-7; possible D gene TRBD1, 6 bases. The CDR3 covers 12 residues. Trimming took 6 bases from V and 3 from J, leaving 9 bases between them. Germline values: CDR1 MNHEY, CDR2 SVGAGI.

This rearrangement joins TRBV7-2 to TRBJ1-2; TRBD1 agrees at 7 bases. The CDR3 consists of 15 residues. The germline CDR1 and CDR2 sequences are SGHTA and FQGNSA. After removal of 4 bases from V and 4 bases from J, the junction contained 9 bases not matched to a gene. The CDR3 DNA is TGTGCCAGCAGCTCCCCGACAGGGTTAATCTATGGCTACACCTTC. Translation: CASSSPTGLIYGYTF. The entire variable domain, with the rest obtained from reference TRBV7-2 and TRBJ1-2, is as follows: GAGVSQSPSNKVTEKGKDVELRCDPISGHTALYWYRQSLGQGLEFLIYFQGNSAPDKSGLPSDRFSAERTGGSVSTLTIQRTQQEDSAVYLCASSSPTGLIYGYTFGSGTRLTVV.

This rearrangement joins TRBV11-2 to TRBJ2-3; 7 bases map to TRBD2. Germline values: CDR1 SGHAT, CDR2 FQNNGV. V was pared by 3 bases and J by 6 bases, with 6 bases of the junction left unmatched. The CDR3 runs 14 residues. In DNA form, the CDR3 reads TGTGCCAGCAGCTTTTCTAGGGGAGGGGATACGCAGTATTTT. Its protein product is CASSFSRGGDTQYF.

The chain links TRBV30 to TRBJ2-7; 8 bases are a match to TRBD2. This CDR3 has 14 amino acids. With V trimmed by 3 bases and J by 1 base, 5 bases remained unmatched. CDR1 GTSNPN and CDR2 SVGIG come from the germline V gene (reference sequence). This chain's CDR3 is CAWRRGRQSYEQYF. The CDR3 DNA reads as TGTGCCTGGAGGCGCGGGAGGCAATCCTACGAGCAGTACTTC.

This chain uses TRBV5-1 with TRBJ2-7; 12 bases map to TRBD2. After removal of 5 bases from V and 7 bases from J, the junction contained 4 bases not matched to a gene. The CDR3 has 13 residues. The germline V gene encodes CDR1 SGHRS and CDR2 YFSETQ. The CDR3 DNA follows: TGCGCCAGCAGGACTAGCGGGAGTGGTGAGCAGTACTTC. It yields the protein CASRTSGSGEQYF.

The CDR3 coding sequence is TGTGCCAGCAGCAAGGACAGGACTTCCTACGAGCAGTACTTC. It translates to CASSKDRTSYEQYF. The gene calls are TRBV5-6 and TRBJ2-7, with 7 bases aligning to TRBD1. V lost 4 bases and J lost 1; bases outside the gene matches: 5. In germline, CDR1 is SGHDT, CDR2 YYEEEE. This CDR3 is built from 14 residues.

The chain combines TRBV6-1 with TRBJ2-7, with 7 nucleotides matching TRBD1. The germline CDR1 and CDR2 sequences are MNHNS and SASEGT. The V gene end was trimmed by 1 base and the J gene end by 5 bases; junction bases not matched to a gene: 8. This CDR3 contains 15 residues. This CDR3 is CASSEVVRGWDEQYF. CDR3 sequence (DNA): TGTGCCAGCAGTGAAGTTGTCAGGGGGTGGGACGAGCAGTACTTC.

The chain employs TRBV10-3 and TRBJ1-6; D call uncertain. The CDR3 loop spans 17 amino acids. Trimming shortened V by 9 bases and J by 1 base, and 19 bases separated the two germline ends. Germline V CDR1 and CDR2: ENHRY, SYGVKD. CDR3 DNA: TGTGCCATAGATCCTCTTGTCCGGGTATCCTATAATTCACCCCTCCACTTT. Protein sequence: CAIDPLVRVSYNSPLHF.

The CDR3 is CASSQALLGTSGRTSTDTQYF. DNA for the CDR3: TGTGCCAGCAGCCAAGCTCTGCTCGGGACTAGCGGGAGGACAAGCACAGATACGCAGTATTTT. This chain joins TRBV14 and TRBJ2-3, with 15 bases identical to TRBD2. CDR3 length equals 21 residues. Germline V lookup: CDR1 SGHDN, CDR2 FVKESK. Trimming cost V 1 base and J 0 bases; bases outside gene matches: 11.

The rearrangement joins TRBV7-8 to TRBJ1-1, with no clear D. CDR1 SGHVS and CDR2 FQNEAQ come from the germline V gene. The CDR3 contains 14 residues. V was cut by 5 bases and J by 0 bases, with 10 bases left in between. CDR3 DNA: TGTGCCAGCAGCGTAGACACGATGAACACTGAAGCTTTCTTT. This encodes CASSVDTMNTEAFF.

The chain employs TRBV2 and TRBJ2-7, with 9 nucleotides matching TRBD2. The germline CDR1 and CDR2 sequences are SNHLY and FYNNEI. CDR3 length equals 15 residues. Trimming cost V 6 bases and J 1 base; bases outside gene matches: 7. The CDR3 spells CASRVRLAGSYEQYF. DNA for the CDR3: TGTGCCAGCAGGGTCCGGCTAGCGGGATCCTACGAGCAGTACTTC. The variable domain in full, with the rest retrieved from reference TRBV2 and TRBJ2-7, is EPEVTQTPSHQVTQMGQEVILRCVPISNHLYFYWYRQILGQKVEFLVSFYNNEISEKSEIFDDQFSVERPDGSNFTLKIRSTKLEDSAMYFCASRVRLAGSYEQYFGPGTRLTVT.

The rearrangement uses TRBV29-1 and TRBJ2-5, with 9 bases aligning to TRBD1. The V and J ends lost 7 bases and 5 bases, in that order; junction bases with no gene match: 2. The CDR3 loop spans 11 amino acids. Germline-derived CDR1 and CDR2 are SQVTM and ANQGSEA. CDR3 in amino acids: CSEGQGETQYF. Here the CDR3 DNA reads TGCAGCGAGGGACAGGGTGAGACCCAGTACTTC.

This clone has only one observation. V usage is TRBV7-9 and J usage is TRBJ2-5; the D gene is possibly TRBD2 (6 bases). Germline-derived CDR1 and CDR2 are SEHNR and FQNEAQ (reference sequence). The CDR3 runs to 14 residues. V gave up 4 bases and J gave up 1 base, with 10 bases separating them. The CDR3: CASSSDYVQETQYF. CDR3 in DNA: TGTGCCAGCAGCTCGGACTACGTCCAAGAGACCCAGTACTTC. The full variable domain, with the rest looked up from reference TRBV7-9 and TRBJ2-5, is DTGVSQNPRHKITKRGQNVTFRCDPISEHNRLYWYRQTLGQGPEFLTYFQNEAQLEKSRLLSDRFSAERPKGSFSTLEIQRTEQGDSAMYLCASSSDYVQETQYFGPGTRLLVL.

This chain uses TRBV7-6 with TRBJ2-1; D remains ambiguous. There are 12 residues in the CDR3. Germline V CDR1 and CDR2: SGHVS, FNYEAQ. V was trimmed by 4 bases and J by 8 bases, leaving 9 bases between them. The CDR3 spells CASSSASYEQFF. Here the CDR3 DNA reads TGTGCCAGCAGCTCAGCGAGCTATGAGCAGTTCTTC.

CDR3 DNA: TGTGCCAGCAGCTTAAGGGCTCGGGGTCAGCCCCAGCATTTT. It yields the protein CASSLRARGQPQHF. The rearrangement links TRBV7-2 to TRBJ1-5; D is ambiguous. Germline loops: CDR1 SGHTA, CDR2 FQGNSA. The CDR3 contains 14 residues. V was cut by 2 bases and J by 6 bases, with 11 bases left in between.

Only a few counts were recorded for this clone. The chain couples TRBV5-1 to TRBJ2-7; 8 positions agree with TRBD2. Per germline, CDR1 SGHRS and CDR2 YFSETQ. V lost 4 bases, J lost 0 bases, and 15 bases stayed unmatched. The CDR3 runs to 18 residues. CDR3 nucleotides: TGCGCCAGCAGCCCTCGGGAGGGTGGCGGGAAGAACTCCTACGAGCAGTACTTC. Translated, it gives CASSPREGGGKNSYEQYF.